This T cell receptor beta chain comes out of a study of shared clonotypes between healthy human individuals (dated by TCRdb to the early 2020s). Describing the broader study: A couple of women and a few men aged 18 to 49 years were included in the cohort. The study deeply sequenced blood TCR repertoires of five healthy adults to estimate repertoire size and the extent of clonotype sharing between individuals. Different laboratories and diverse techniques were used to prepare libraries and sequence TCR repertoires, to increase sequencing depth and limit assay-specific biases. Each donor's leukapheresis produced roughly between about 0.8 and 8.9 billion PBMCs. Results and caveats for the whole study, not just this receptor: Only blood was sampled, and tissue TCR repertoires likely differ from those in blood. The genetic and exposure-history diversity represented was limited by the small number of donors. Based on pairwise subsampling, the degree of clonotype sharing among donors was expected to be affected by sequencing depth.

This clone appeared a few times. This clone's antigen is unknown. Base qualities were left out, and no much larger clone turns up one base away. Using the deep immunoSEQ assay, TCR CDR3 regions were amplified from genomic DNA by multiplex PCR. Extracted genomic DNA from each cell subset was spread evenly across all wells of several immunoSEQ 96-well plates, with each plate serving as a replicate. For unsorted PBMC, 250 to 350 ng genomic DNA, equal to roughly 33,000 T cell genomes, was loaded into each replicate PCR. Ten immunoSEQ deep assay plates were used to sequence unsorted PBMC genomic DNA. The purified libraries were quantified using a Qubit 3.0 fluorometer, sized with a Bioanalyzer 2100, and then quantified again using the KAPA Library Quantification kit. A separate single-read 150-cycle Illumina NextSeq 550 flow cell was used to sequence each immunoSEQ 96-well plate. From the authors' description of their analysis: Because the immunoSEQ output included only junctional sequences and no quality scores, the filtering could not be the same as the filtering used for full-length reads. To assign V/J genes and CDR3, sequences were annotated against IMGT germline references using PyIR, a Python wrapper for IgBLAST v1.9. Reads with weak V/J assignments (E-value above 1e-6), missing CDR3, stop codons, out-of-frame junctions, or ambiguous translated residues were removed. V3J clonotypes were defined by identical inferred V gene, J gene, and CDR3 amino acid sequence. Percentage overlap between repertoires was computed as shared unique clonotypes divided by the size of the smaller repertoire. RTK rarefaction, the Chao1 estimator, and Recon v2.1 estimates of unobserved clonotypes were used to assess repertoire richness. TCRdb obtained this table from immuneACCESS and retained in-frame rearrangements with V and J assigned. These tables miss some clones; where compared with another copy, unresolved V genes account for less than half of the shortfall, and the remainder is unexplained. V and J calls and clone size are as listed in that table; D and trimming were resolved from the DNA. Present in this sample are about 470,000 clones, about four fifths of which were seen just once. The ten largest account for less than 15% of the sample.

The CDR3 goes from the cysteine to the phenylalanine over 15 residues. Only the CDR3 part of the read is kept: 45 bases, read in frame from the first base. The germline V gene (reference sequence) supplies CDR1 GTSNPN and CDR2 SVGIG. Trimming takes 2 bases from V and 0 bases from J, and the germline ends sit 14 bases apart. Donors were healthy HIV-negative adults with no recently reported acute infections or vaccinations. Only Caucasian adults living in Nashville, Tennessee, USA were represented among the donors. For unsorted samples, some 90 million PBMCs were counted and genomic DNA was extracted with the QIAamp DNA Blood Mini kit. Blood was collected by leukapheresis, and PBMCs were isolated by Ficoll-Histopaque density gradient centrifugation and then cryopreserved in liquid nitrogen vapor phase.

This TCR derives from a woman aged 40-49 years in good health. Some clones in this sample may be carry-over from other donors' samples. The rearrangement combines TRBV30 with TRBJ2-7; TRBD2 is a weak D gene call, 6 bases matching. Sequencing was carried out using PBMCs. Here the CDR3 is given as CAWSPRGTASYEQYF. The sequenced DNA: TGTGCCTGGAGTCCGCGCGGGACGGCCTCCTACGAGCAGTACTTC.